The T cell receptor beta chain under discussion was sequenced for a study of T cell responses to AZD1222 COVID-19 vaccine. Study-level findings and limits: At baseline, just a handful of AZD1222 recipients tested seropositive.

V was pared by 2 bases and J by 5 bases, with 12 bases between. This CDR3 region has 14 residues. Germline CDR1 reads SGHTA; CDR2 reads FQGNSA. This clone was recorded a few times. The antigen remains undetermined. The method was immunoSEQ multiplex PCR; TCRdb's version includes in-frame clones alone and lacks a portion of them. Among fewer than 200,000 clones listed, approximately 92% were seen once. This receptor was obtained from an adult in good health. The rearrangement links TRBV7-2 to TRBJ2-5; D is undetermined. The starting material was peripheral blood, obtained on day 0 of AZD1222 vaccination. CDR3 region: CASSLYQDSETQYF. CDR3 DNA sequence: TGTGCCAGCAGCTTATACCAAGATTCTGAGACCCAGTACTTC.